This note documents a single TCR beta chain sequence. This sample stems from a study of T cell changes during pregnancy in multiple sclerosis. Profiled with immunoSEQ multiplex PCR; TCRdb holds only in-frame clones, not every one. The sample lists about 30,000 clones, about nine tenths occurring once. Trimming cost V 5 bases and J 4 bases, with 17 bases left between them. The CDR3 is 15 amino acids. CDR1 is SEHNR, CDR2 FQNEAQ, per germline (reference sequence). The sequencing here drew on CD8+ T cells from peripheral blood mononuclear cells, taken in the second trimester of pregnancy. The clonotype was recovered from a female donor with multiple sclerosis, enrolled in a pregnancy study. This chain links TRBV7-9 with TRBJ1-2; D ambiguous. CDR3 sequence (DNA): TGTGCCAGCAGCCCAACTGAGGGCGGAGCCTATGGCTACACCTTC. This sequence encodes CASSPTEGGAYGYTF.